This T cell receptor (beta chain) was identified during a study of vaccination and CD4 T cells after COVID-19 (dated by TCRdb to 2022 to 2024). About the study as a whole: Every convalescent patient had a positive nasal swab PCR test for SARS-CoV-2, with mild disease in eight to ten patients and severe disease in one. The spike-specific CD4+ TCR repertoire was compared before and after mRNA vaccination in fewer than eleven COVID-19 convalescent patients and a handful of infection-naive healthy vaccine recipients. Post-COVID blood samples from convalescent patients were collected a median of about 110 days after diagnosis, with a range of roughly 35 to 180 days. The time from the second vaccine dose to post-vaccine blood sampling had a median of roughly 72 days and ranged from roughly 12 to 250 days. For a few convalescent patients, samples were collected at an early post-vaccination timepoint (day 14) as well as at a late post-vaccination timepoint (days 161 to 241). Overlapping spike peptide pools from SARS-CoV-2 and from the common cold coronaviruses HCoV-NL63, HCoV-OC43 and HCoV-229E were used as culture stimuli. The convalescent cohort included six males and four females, with two Hispanic individuals, seven Caucasians, two Asians and one multiracial person. Control cultures used a CEFX viral epitope pool as positive control, an HIV-1 Nef peptide pool as negative control, or no peptide. Participants got two doses of the Pfizer-BioNTech BNT162b2 vaccine (n=8) or two doses of the Moderna mRNA-1273 vaccine (n=2). The full study reports these points: Of the vaccine-specific clones found in convalescent patients, nearly all (304 of 307) were mono-reactive for SARS-CoV-2 spike instead of being cross-reactive with common cold coronaviruses. Among the post-vaccine SARS-CoV-2-reactive clones in convalescent patients, a median approximately 86% showed up only after vaccination, which suggests vaccine-specific priming. Only a relatively small number of convalescent patients were included in the study, and early timepoints following natural infection were not analyzed. The median count of SARS-CoV-2-reactive clonotypes went up from 21 after infection to 30 to 40 after vaccination, although the change was not significant.

The time point label here, explained by the study, means: late sampling 161 to 241 days after vaccination in a few convalescent patients. The label giving this sample's treatment or condition can be read as: roughly 10-day PBMC culture with coronavirus spike peptide pools or control peptides (ViraFEST assay). The ViraFEST assay was used in the study, in which antigen-specific T cells were expanded with peptide pools and expanded clonotypes were subsequently identified by TCR sequencing. The convalescent patients' positive SARS-CoV-2 PCR tests were from March to December 2020, which was before the Alpha, Beta and Delta variants emerged in the United States. Each well held some 2 million PBMCs cultured in IMDM containing roughly 5.4% human AB serum and approximately 9.4 IU/ml IL-2, with around 9.2 ug/ml peptide pools added. Half of the culture medium was replaced with fresh IL-2-containing medium on days 3 and 7. CD4+ T cells were isolated after around 11 days of culture through negative selection using the EasySep CD4+ T cell isolation kit. Ficoll-Paque Plus gradient centrifugation was used to isolate PBMCs from whole blood, and the isolated PBMCs were then either used fresh or cryopreserved at -140C. In general, triplicate wells were set up for every culture condition.

A remark on this clonotype: Its antigen is unknown. Per-base qualities were not stored, and no clone one base away is much larger.

Receptor libraries were prepared by PCR. DNA from cultured CD4+ T cells underwent TCR sequencing with the Oncomine TCR Beta short-read assay at the Johns Hopkins FTIC core. The QIAamp micro DNA kit was used to extract genomic DNA from the cultured CD4+ T cells. Oncomine TCR Beta libraries made from cultured CD4+ T cells were pooled using unique dual indexes and sequenced on an Illumina iSeq 100. The original pipeline was this. Non-productive sequences were removed, and CDR3s that did not start with C, did not end with F or W, or were shorter than 7 amino acids were discarded. The MANAFEST web application was used to identify antigen-specific clonotypes by comparing peptide-stimulated wells against reference wells and other culture wells. Positive clones required FDR below 0.05, an odds ratio above 5, and productive frequency above 0.1% in at least two of three replicate wells. A clonotype counted as cross-reactive if it showed significant expansion both in the SARS-CoV-2 spike wells and in at least one common cold coronavirus spike condition. Using R version 3.6.1, CDR3 homology was evaluated through Levenshtein distances (stringdist) along with unrooted phylogenetic trees (ape). Clones were called with MiXCR by TCRdb after fastp trimmed the public reads at Q25, and only in-frame beta chains were retained. Merged by CDR3 protein, the rows form single entries marked with the most common genes and DNA. The V and J calls shown here were made by TCRdb, not taken from the authors' results. For this sample there are around 16,000 distinct CDR3 sequences; approximately 50% appear just once. The leading ten clones occupy 16% of the sample.

The CDR3 measures 12 amino acids from cysteine to phenylalanine. Kept here is only the CDR3 DNA, which spans 36 bases and is read in frame from base 1. Looking up the germline V gene (reference sequence) yields CDR1 SEHNR and CDR2 FQNEAQ. V drops 1 base and J drops 6 bases, leaving 4 bases in between. This receptor was identified in a human donor who had recovered from COVID-19. The sequence links TRBV7-9 to TRBJ1-5; the D gene is unclear. This material consisted of CD4+ T cells from blood, cultured in vitro, taken about 7 months after SARS-CoV-2 vaccination. The nucleotide sequence reads TGTGCCAGCAGCTTAGATACTCAGCCCCAGCATTTT. It codes for CASSLDTQPQHF.